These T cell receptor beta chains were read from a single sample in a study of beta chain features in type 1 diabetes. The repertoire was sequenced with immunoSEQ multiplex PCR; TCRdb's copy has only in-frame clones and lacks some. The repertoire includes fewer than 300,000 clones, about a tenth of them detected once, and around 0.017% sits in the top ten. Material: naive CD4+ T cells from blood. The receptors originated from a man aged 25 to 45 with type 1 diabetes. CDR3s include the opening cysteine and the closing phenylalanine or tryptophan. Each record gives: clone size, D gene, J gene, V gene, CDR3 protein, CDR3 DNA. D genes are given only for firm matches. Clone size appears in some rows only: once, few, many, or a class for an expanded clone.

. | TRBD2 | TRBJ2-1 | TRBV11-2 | CASRDSSGGNEQFF | TGTGCCAGCAGAGACTCTAGCGGGGGGAATGAGCAGTTCTTC
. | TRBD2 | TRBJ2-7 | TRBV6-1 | CASNAGVPYEQYF | TGTGCCAGCAATGCGGGGGTCCCCTACGAGCAGTACTTC
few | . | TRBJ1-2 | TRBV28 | CASSPGDTLRGYTF | TGTGCCAGCAGTCCGGGGGATACTCTTCGGGGCTACACCTTC
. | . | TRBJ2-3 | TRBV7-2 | CASRRTTTDTQYF | TGTGCCAGCAGGAGGACAACCACAGATACGCAGTATTTT
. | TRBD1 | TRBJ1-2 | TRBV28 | CASSSTGGARGYTF | TGTGCCAGCAGTTCCACAGGGGGCGCGCGGGGCTACACCTTC
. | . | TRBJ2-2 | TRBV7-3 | CASSLNSGGTGELFF | TGTGCCAGCAGCTTAAACTCCGGGGGAACCGGGGAGCTGTTTTTT
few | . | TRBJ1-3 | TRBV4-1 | CASSQAGTGNTIYF | TGCGCCAGCAGCCAAGCAGGGACTGGAAACACCATATATTTT
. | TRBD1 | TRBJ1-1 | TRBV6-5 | CASSSSGDSAEAFF | TGTGCCAGCAGTTCCTCAGGGGACAGCGCTGAAGCTTTCTTT
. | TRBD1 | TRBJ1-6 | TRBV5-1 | CASSLGTGPNSPLHF | TGCGCCAGCAGCTTGGGGACAGGGCCCAATTCACCCCTCCACTTT
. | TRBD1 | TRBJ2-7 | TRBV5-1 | CASSGTAYEQYF | TGCGCCAGCAGCGGGACAGCATACGAGCAGTACTTC
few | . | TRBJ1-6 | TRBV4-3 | CASSRQGDSPLHF | TGCGCCAGCAGCCGTCAGGGCGATTCACCCCTCCACTTT
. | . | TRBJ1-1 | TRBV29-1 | CSVQGTENTEAFF | TGCAGCGTTCAGGGGACGGAGAACACTGAAGCTTTCTTT
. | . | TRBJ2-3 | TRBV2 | CASSLTAGSTDTQYF | TGTGCCAGCAGCCTTACGGCGGGCAGCACAGATACGCAGTATTTT
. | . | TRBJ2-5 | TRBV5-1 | CASSLASGVETQYF | TGCGCCAGCAGCTTGGCATCCGGGGTGGAGACCCAGTACTTC
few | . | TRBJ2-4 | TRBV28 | CASSLTGGGNIQYF | TGTGCCAGCAGTTTGACGGGGGGCGGAAACATTCAGTACTTC
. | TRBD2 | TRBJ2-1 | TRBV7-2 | CASTRGGSYNEQFF | TGTGCCTCCACGCGGGGGGGCAGTTACAATGAGCAGTTCTTC
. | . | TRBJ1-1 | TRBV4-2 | CASSQLRDLAEAFF | TGTGCCAGCAGCCAACTTAGGGACTTAGCTGAAGCTTTCTTT
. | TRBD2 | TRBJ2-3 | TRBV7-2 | CASSPRLAGEQYF | TGTGCCAGCAGCCCGCGACTAGCGGGGGAGCAGTATTTT
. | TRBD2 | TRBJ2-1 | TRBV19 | CASSRLAGGGEQFF | TGTGCCAGTAGCAGACTAGCGGGGGGTGGTGAGCAGTTCTTC
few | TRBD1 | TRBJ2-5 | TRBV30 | CAHYLVGTGQETQYF | TGTGCCCACTACCTAGTAGGGACAGGCCAAGAGACCCAGTACTTC
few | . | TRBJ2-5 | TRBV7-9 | CASSLNRETRTQYF | TGTGCCAGCAGCTTAAACAGGGAGACCCGGACCCAGTACTTC
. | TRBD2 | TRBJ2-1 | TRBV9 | CASSVVGDYSYNEQFF | TGTGCCAGCAGCGTAGTCGGGGACTACTCATACAATGAGCAGTTCTTC
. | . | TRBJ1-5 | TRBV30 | CAWSRTVYNQPQHF | TGTGCCTGGAGCCGGACAGTCTACAATCAGCCCCAGCATTTT
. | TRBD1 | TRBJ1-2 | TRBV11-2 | CASSFTGGTNYGYTF | TGTGCCAGCAGCTTCACAGGGGGCACTAACTATGGCTACACCTTC